These T cell receptor beta chains were read from a single sample in a study of T cells in localized non-small cell lung cancer. Clones were read by immunoSEQ multiplex PCR, and TCRdb kept only the in-frame ones, dropping some. The sample comprises around 36,000 clones, roughly three quarters of which are singletons, and about 37% rests with the top ten. Sequencing was performed on PBMCs, taken before any cancer treatment. The receptors here all came from a woman aged 35-75 years with stage II squamous cell lung carcinoma. Each CDR3 is given with its conserved first and last residue. A D gene is named only where the DNA matches it firmly. Not every row has a clone size; where given, it reads once, few, many or a size class.

D gene: -; clone size: once; J gene: TRBJ2-1; V gene: TRBV28; CDR3 DNA: TGTGCCAGCAGGGGGGACTCTAACAATGAGCAGTTCTTC; CDR3 protein: CASRGDSNNEQFF
D gene: -; clone size: -; J gene: TRBJ1-1; V gene: TRBV28; CDR3 DNA: TGTGCCAGCGCGTCTAACACTGAAGCTTTCTTT; CDR3 protein: CASASNTEAFF
D gene: -; clone size: -; J gene: TRBJ1-5; V gene: TRBV6-1; CDR3 DNA: TGTGCCACAGAGGTCCAGGGCAATCAGCCCCAGCATTTT; CDR3 protein: CATEVQGNQPQHF
D gene: TRBD1; clone size: -; J gene: TRBJ2-3; V gene: TRBV7-2; CDR3 DNA: TGTGCCAGCAGCAAGCAGGGGGCGTTCACAGATACGCAGTATTTT; CDR3 protein: CASSKQGAFTDTQYF
D gene: -; clone size: once; J gene: TRBJ2-4; V gene: TRBV28; CDR3 DNA: TGTGCCAGCAGCATTCAACCCAATCCGGGCATTCAGTACTTC; CDR3 protein: CASSIQPNPGIQYF
D gene: -; clone size: many; J gene: TRBJ1-2; V gene: TRBV5-4; CDR3 DNA: TGTGCCAGCAACGGCGAGTCTAACTATGGCTACACCTTC; CDR3 protein: CASNGESNYGYTF
D gene: -; clone size: once; J gene: TRBJ1-1; V gene: TRBV11-2; CDR3 DNA: TGTGCCAGCAGCCAGGGGTTTGGAGGCACTGAAGCTTTCTTT; CDR3 protein: CASSQGFGGTEAFF
D gene: -; clone size: few; J gene: TRBJ2-3; V gene: TRBV6-4; CDR3 DNA: TGTGCCAGCAGTGAAGTAACAGGCGGCACAGATACGCAGTATTTT; CDR3 protein: CASSEVTGGTDTQYF
D gene: TRBD1; clone size: -; J gene: TRBJ2-2; V gene: TRBV29-1; CDR3 DNA: TGCAGCGTCGATCGCGGGACAGGGACGAACACCGGGGAGCTGTTTTTT; CDR3 protein: CSVDRGTGTNTGELFF
D gene: -; clone size: once; J gene: TRBJ1-1; V gene: TRBV5-7; CDR3 DNA: TGTGCCAGCAGCTTGACCCCTACCTTGAGCACTGAAGCTTTCTTT; CDR3 protein: CASSLTPTLSTEAFF
D gene: -; clone size: -; J gene: TRBJ2-3; V gene: TRBV15; CDR3 DNA: TGTGCCACCAGCAGAGAATCCACTGGCGTCGCACAGTATTTT; CDR3 protein: CATSRESTGVAQYF
D gene: -; clone size: -; J gene: TRBJ2-2; V gene: TRBV5-1; CDR3 DNA: TGCGCCAGCAGCCGAGGGACCCTCTCTGGCACCGGGGAGCTGTTTTTT; CDR3 protein: CASSRGTLSGTGELFF
D gene: TRBD1; clone size: -; J gene: TRBJ2-5; V gene: TRBV5-1; CDR3 DNA: TGCGCCAGCAGCTCGCCCCAAGACAGGGGAGAGACCCAGTACTTC; CDR3 protein: CASSSPQDRGETQYF
D gene: -; clone size: many; J gene: TRBJ2-7; V gene: TRBV20-1; CDR3 DNA: TGCAGTGCTAGCGCGATCGAGCAGTACTTC; CDR3 protein: CSASAIEQYF
D gene: TRBD1; clone size: medium-sized; J gene: TRBJ1-4; V gene: TRBV18; CDR3 DNA: TGTGCCAGCTCTCGGGACAGCGGTGAAAAACTGTTTTTT; CDR3 protein: CASSRDSGEKLFF
D gene: -; clone size: -; J gene: TRBJ2-2; V gene: TRBV29-1; CDR3 DNA: TGCAGCGTTGGGGGGGCTGGCGGGGAGCTGTTTTTT; CDR3 protein: CSVGGAGGELFF
D gene: TRBD1; clone size: few; J gene: TRBJ1-1; V gene: TRBV29-1; CDR3 DNA: TGCAGCGCTCAGGGGGTTGAAGCTTTCTTT; CDR3 protein: CSAQGVEAFF
D gene: TRBD1; clone size: -; J gene: TRBJ1-6; V gene: TRBV2; CDR3 DNA: TGTGCCAGCAATGGAGGGACAGGTGACCTGAGCTCCTATAATTCACCCCTCCACTTT; CDR3 protein: CASNGGTGDLSSYNSPLHF
D gene: TRBD2; clone size: -; J gene: TRBJ2-2; V gene: TRBV7-9; CDR3 DNA: TGTGCCAGCAGCCCGTACCGACTAGCGCACACCGGGGAGCTGTTTTTT; CDR3 protein: CASSPYRLAHTGELFF
D gene: -; clone size: -; J gene: TRBJ1-4; V gene: TRBV2; CDR3 DNA: TGTGCCAGCAGTAAAACTGCTACCGGGGGTATCGAGGATGAAACTAATGAAAAACTGTTTTTT; CDR3 protein: CASSKTATGGIEDETNEKLFF
D gene: -; clone size: few; J gene: TRBJ2-2; V gene: TRBV19; CDR3 DNA: TGTGCCAGTGGATCCGGGGGATACACCGGGGAGCTGTTTTTT; CDR3 protein: CASGSGGYTGELFF
D gene: TRBD1; clone size: -; J gene: TRBJ2-7; V gene: TRBV29-1; CDR3 DNA: TGCAGCGTTGAAGCCGGACAGGGGTACGAGCAGTACTTC; CDR3 protein: CSVEAGQGYEQYF
D gene: -; clone size: few; J gene: TRBJ2-4; V gene: TRBV4-3; CDR3 DNA: TGCGCCAGCAGCCAAGATCAGAACTACCCTAAGTACTTC; CDR3 protein: CASSQDQNYPKYF
D gene: -; clone size: few; J gene: TRBJ1-1; V gene: TRBV7-9; CDR3 DNA: TGTGCCAGCAGCGCGCTAGGAACAGATTACACTGAAGCTTTCTTT; CDR3 protein: CASSALGTDYTEAFF
D gene: TRBD2; clone size: -; J gene: TRBJ2-7; V gene: TRBV4-2; CDR3 DNA: TGTGCCAGCAGCCCGGGGGGGGCTAGCGGGAGTCTACTCGAGCAGTACTTC; CDR3 protein: CASSPGGASGSLLEQYF
D gene: -; clone size: -; J gene: TRBJ1-2; V gene: TRBV28; CDR3 DNA: TGTGCCAGCAGTTTCATCGGAGGCTACACCTTC; CDR3 protein: CASSFIGGYTF
D gene: -; clone size: -; J gene: TRBJ1-1; V gene: TRBV27; CDR3 DNA: TGTGCCAGCAGTATAGGACGGGAGAACACTGAAGCTTTCTTT; CDR3 protein: CASSIGRENTEAFF
D gene: -; clone size: -; J gene: TRBJ1-2; V gene: TRBV7-6; CDR3 DNA: TGTGCCAGCAGCTCCCCCACGGCGTATGGCTACACCTTC; CDR3 protein: CASSSPTAYGYTF